The rows below give T cell receptor beta chains drawn from one sample of a study of cytomegalovirus exposure and HLA in healthy donors. Profiled with immunoSEQ multiplex PCR; TCRdb holds only in-frame clones, not every one. The profile covers fewer than 200,000 clones, with 70% to 90% appearing a single time and about 0.82% taken by the ten largest. The sequenced sample was PBMCs. These receptors were collected from a woman younger than 30 in good health and CMV-seronegative. Both conserved end residues are part of each CDR3. D genes are given only for firm matches. Size is stated for part of the rows, as once, few or many counts, or as a class when the clone is expanded.

J | D | size | V | CDR3 | DNA
TRBJ2-2 | TRBD2 | NA | TRBV13 | CASSLGLAGRSGELFF | TGTGCCAGCAGCTTGGGACTAGCGGGTCGGAGCGGGGAGCTGTTTTTT
TRBJ2-5 | NA | once | TRBV7-9 | CASSPWGAGGGETQYF | TGTGCCAGCAGCCCATGGGGGGCAGGGGGTGGAGAGACCCAGTACTTC
TRBJ2-1 | TRBD2 | NA | TRBV11-2 | CASSSGILAGEYNEQFF | TGTGCCAGCAGCTCCGGAATACTAGCGGGAGAATACAATGAGCAGTTCTTC
TRBJ2-1 | TRBD2 | NA | TRBV7-6 | CASSLDPSGSSYNEQFF | TGTGCCAGCAGCTTAGATCCTAGCGGGAGCTCCTACAATGAGCAGTTCTTC
TRBJ2-5 | NA | once | TRBV6-5 | CASSYIQGRGKTQYF | TGTGCCAGCAGTTACATTCAGGGGAGGGGAAAGACCCAGTACTTC
TRBJ2-1 | TRBD2 | few | TRBV30 | CAWSAGLDPNGQFF | TGTGCCTGGAGTGCAGGACTAGACCCAAACGGGCAGTTCTTC
TRBJ2-1 | TRBD2 | NA | TRBV6-1 | CASTTSDHNEQFF | TGTGCCAGCACGACTAGCGACCACAATGAGCAGTTCTTC
TRBJ1-1 | NA | NA | TRBV6-6 | CASSYGAANTEAFF | TGTGCCAGCAGTTACGGGGCGGCCAACACTGAAGCTTTCTTT
TRBJ2-3 | TRBD2 | NA | TRBV5-1 | CASSPDPTSGRGNTQYF | TGCGCCAGCAGCCCGGACCCCACTAGCGGGAGGGGGAATACGCAGTATTTT
TRBJ2-1 | TRBD2 | NA | TRBV29-1 | CRVSGSYNEQFF | TGCCGCGTTAGCGGGTCTTACAATGAGCAGTTCTTC
TRBJ1-2 | NA | once | TRBV6-5 | CASSFRQGNYGYTF | TGTGCCAGCAGTTTCAGGCAGGGAAACTATGGCTACACCTTC
TRBJ2-1 | TRBD2 | NA | TRBV6-5 | CASSIPGGRAYEQFF | TGTGCCAGCAGCATCCCGGGGGGGAGGGCCTATGAGCAGTTCTTC
TRBJ1-1 | TRBD1 | NA | TRBV5-1 | CASSLAGTGFLVFF | TGCGCCAGCAGCTTGGCCGGGACAGGGTTTCTAGTTTTCTTT
TRBJ1-5 | NA | NA | TRBV19 | CASSPGDSLTTQPQHF | TGTGCCAGTAGCCCGGGGGACTCCCTTACCACACAGCCCCAGCATTTT
TRBJ1-5 | TRBD1 | NA | TRBV2 | CASRTGGNQPQHF | TGTGCCAGCAGGACAGGGGGCAATCAGCCCCAGCATTTT
TRBJ2-7 | NA | NA | TRBV15 | CVTSKGEYEQYF | TGTGTCACCAGCAAAGGGGAATACGAGCAGTACTTC
TRBJ2-3 | NA | NA | TRBV20-1 | CSTTSTDTQYF | TGCAGTACTACTAGCACAGATACGCAGTATTTT
TRBJ2-7 | NA | NA | TRBV7-9 | CASSLGGLPYEQYF | TGTGCCAGCAGCTTAGGGGGGCTCCCCTACGAGCAGTACTTC
TRBJ2-7 | NA | NA | TRBV10-3 | CAISEPGELSEQYF | TGTGCCATCAGCGAGCCAGGGGAATTAAGCGAGCAGTACTTC
TRBJ2-1 | NA | NA | TRBV7-8 | CASSSLGNEQFF | TGTGCCAGCAGCTCCCTCGGCAATGAGCAGTTCTTC
TRBJ2-7 | TRBD2 | NA | TRBV4-2 | CASSQHLQREDYEQYF | TGTGCCAGCAGCCAACATCTCCAGCGGGAGGACTACGAGCAGTACTTC
TRBJ1-6 | NA | NA | TRBV5-1 | CASSLERVGNSPLHF | TGCGCCAGCAGCTTGGAGAGGGTTGGAAATTCACCCCTCCACTTT
TRBJ2-1 | NA | NA | TRBV20-1 | CSASAVNEQFF | TGCAGTGCTAGCGCAGTAAATGAGCAGTTCTTC
TRBJ2-5 | TRBD2 | NA | TRBV6-1 | CASRRRGVGETQYF | TGTGCCAGCAGGCGCCGGGGGGTTGGAGAGACCCAGTACTTC
TRBJ2-2 | TRBD2 | NA | TRBV5-4 | CASHSGTSGAKNTGELFF | TGTGCCAGCCATTCCGGGACTAGCGGAGCCAAGAACACCGGGGAGCTGTTTTTT
TRBJ2-1 | TRBD2 | NA | TRBV6-1 | CASSVGLVVGNEQFF | TGTGCCAGCAGTGTGGGACTAGTAGTGGGCAATGAGCAGTTCTTC
TRBJ2-3 | TRBD1 | NA | TRBV14 | CASSPHRDRVLDTQYF | TGTGCCAGCAGCCCACACCGGGACAGGGTTTTAGATACGCAGTATTTT
TRBJ2-7 | TRBD2 | NA | TRBV9 | CASSRGGAGDYEQYF | TGTGCCAGCAGTCGGGGCGGGGCGGGGGACTACGAGCAGTACTTC
TRBJ2-7 | NA | once | TRBV27 | CASSLYGSYEQYF | TGTGCCAGCAGTTTATACGGCTCCTACGAGCAGTACTTC
TRBJ2-3 | NA | once | TRBV28 | CASSLRTYGRGTDTQYF | TGTGCCAGCAGTTTACGGACTTACGGCCGAGGTACAGATACGCAGTATTTT
TRBJ2-5 | TRBD2 | NA | TRBV4-2 | CASSQGLEGGETQYF | TGTGCCAGCAGCCAAGGGCTAGAGGGAGGGGAGACCCAGTACTTC
TRBJ2-7 | TRBD2 | NA | TRBV7-2 | CASTWGTSMREQYF | TGTGCCAGCACCTGGGGGACTAGCATGAGGGAGCAGTACTTC
TRBJ1-1 | TRBD1 | NA | TRBV14 | CASSQWDSMNTEAFF | TGTGCCAGCAGCCAGTGGGACAGCATGAACACTGAAGCTTTCTTT
TRBJ2-1 | TRBD2 | NA | TRBV7-9 | CASSASSGRYDEQFF | TGTGCCAGCAGCGCATCTAGCGGGAGGTATGATGAGCAGTTCTTC
TRBJ2-5 | NA | NA | TRBV6-4 | CASSVVAGQETQYF | TGTGCCAGCAGTGTCGTGGCGGGGCAAGAGACCCAGTACTTC
TRBJ2-1 | NA | NA | TRBV5-1 | CASRLASYNEQFF | TGCGCCAGCAGACTAGCCTCCTACAATGAGCAGTTCTTC
TRBJ1-2 | TRBD1 | NA | TRBV30 | CAWSWGQSNYGYTF | TGTGCCTGGAGTTGGGGACAGAGTAACTATGGCTACACCTTC
TRBJ2-1 | NA | NA | TRBV14 | CASSQDSRGDEQFF | TGTGCCAGCAGCCAAGATAGTCGCGGCGATGAGCAGTTCTTC
TRBJ1-1 | NA | NA | TRBV5-1 | CASRLGAATNTEAFF | TGCGCCAGCCGACTTGGGGCAGCCACGAACACTGAAGCTTTCTTT
TRBJ2-7 | TRBD1 | NA | TRBV19 | CASSIETRWGQGASEQYF | TGTGCCAGTAGTATAGAGACCCGCTGGGGACAGGGGGCCAGCGAGCAGTACTTC
TRBJ2-5 | NA | NA | TRBV28 | CASSSFGGQETQYF | TGTGCCAGCAGTTCGTTCGGGGGCCAAGAGACCCAGTACTTC
TRBJ2-4 | NA | NA | TRBV28 | CASSLFIAKNIQYF | TGTGCCAGCAGTTTATTTATAGCCAAAAACATTCAGTACTTC
TRBJ2-1 | TRBD2 | NA | TRBV18 | CASSPLSPGLVMDEQFF | TGTGCCAGCTCACCCCTTAGTCCGGGACTAGTTATGGATGAGCAGTTCTTC
TRBJ2-1 | NA | NA | TRBV7-8 | CASARDREPYNEQFF | TGTGCCAGCGCTCGGGATCGGGAACCCTACAATGAGCAGTTCTTC
TRBJ1-1 | TRBD1 | NA | TRBV28 | CASSFVGDREAFF | TGTGCCAGCAGTTTCGTCGGGGACAGGGAAGCTTTCTTT
TRBJ2-7 | TRBD1 | NA | TRBV28 | CASSPLRGQSTYEQYF | TGTGCCAGCAGCCCTCTCCGGGGACAGTCCACCTACGAGCAGTACTTC
TRBJ2-3 | TRBD2 | once | TRBV11-2 | CASSLLAGGSTDTQYF | TGTGCCAGCAGCTTATTAGCGGGAGGGAGCACAGATACGCAGTATTTT